This paragraph covers one TCR beta chain sequence. CDR1 and CDR2 (germline): SGHNT, YYREEE (reference sequence). The V and J ends lost 3 bases and 0 bases, in that order; junction bases with no gene match: 7. The CDR3 is 16 residues long. The data stem from a study of blood T cell repertoires in COVID-19. The assay was immunoSEQ multiplex PCR, and TCRdb's table has in-frame clones only and misses some. Of over 250,000 clones in the sample, 91% were seen once. This chain joins TRBV5-4 and TRBJ2-7; 9 positions match TRBD1. Sequencing was done on a sample of peripheral blood. The origin of this receptor is a person aged 18 to 30 with COVID-19, enrolled during active disease. CDR3 sequence reads: CASSSLQGASSYEQYF. Here the CDR3 DNA reads TGTGCCAGCAGCTCACTACAGGGGGCGAGCTCCTACGAGCAGTACTTC.